A selection of T cell receptor beta chains follows, all from one sample in a study of cytomegalovirus exposure and HLA in healthy donors. TCRdb's table, derived via immunoSEQ multiplex PCR, lists solely in-frame clones and lacks some. The sample includes approximately 110,000 clones. The sequencing input was PBMCs. The receptors derive from a man aged 50-59 years in good health and CMV-seronegative. The CDR3 runs from the conserved cysteine through the conserved F or W. D genes are given only for firm matches.

v_gene	d_gene	j_gene	CDR3aa	CDR3nt
TRBV19	NA	TRBJ1-2	CASSIAARGSGYTF	TGTGCCAGTAGTATAGCTGCACGGGGGAGTGGCTACACCTTC
TRBV4-1	NA	TRBJ2-1	CASSQASSYNEQFF	TGCGCCAGCAGCCAAGCTAGCTCCTACAATGAGCAGTTCTTC
TRBV13	NA	TRBJ2-7	CASSHSGLLYEQYF	TGTGCCAGCAGCCACTCGGGACTCCTCTACGAGCAGTACTTC
TRBV19	TRBD1	TRBJ1-5	CASHKGQGNNQPQHF	TGTGCCAGCCATAAAGGACAGGGTAACAATCAGCCCCAGCATTTT
TRBV7-9	NA	TRBJ2-7	CASSLIVFDRSAYEQYF	TGTGCCAGCAGCTTAATTGTATTCGACAGGAGCGCCTACGAGCAGTACTTC
TRBV9	NA	TRBJ1-1	CASSVDEVPTEAFF	TGTGCCAGCAGCGTAGATGAGGTACCGACTGAAGCTTTCTTT
TRBV20-1	TRBD1	TRBJ2-7	CSANRGEQYF	TGCAGTGCAAACAGGGGCGAGCAGTACTTC
TRBV14	TRBD2	TRBJ2-1	CASSSFSGFSYNEQFF	TGTGCCAGCAGCAGTTTTAGCGGGTTCTCCTACAATGAGCAGTTCTTC
TRBV13	NA	TRBJ2-3	CASSSRGEDTQYF	TGTGCCAGCAGCTCCCGGGGTGAAGATACGCAGTATTTT
TRBV10-1	NA	TRBJ1-1	CASSELRVRGTEAFF	TGCGCCAGCAGTGAGTTGAGGGTGCGGGGTACTGAAGCTTTCTTT
TRBV7-3	TRBD2	TRBJ2-1	CASSVTSGMEGEQFF	TGTGCCAGCAGCGTAACTAGCGGGATGGAGGGTGAGCAGTTCTTC
TRBV6-5	NA	TRBJ2-1	CASSYSADSYNEQFF	TGTGCCAGCAGTTACTCAGCTGACTCCTACAATGAGCAGTTCTTC
TRBV15	NA	TRBJ2-1	CATSRAGYNEQFF	TGTGCCACCAGCAGGGCCGGGTACAATGAGCAGTTCTTC
TRBV27	TRBD1	TRBJ2-1	CASKQGSSYNEQFF	TGTGCCAGCAAACAGGGGAGCTCCTACAATGAGCAGTTCTTC
TRBV2	TRBD1	TRBJ2-7	CASTIEQGAGHRKDF	TGTGCCAGCACAATTGAGCAGGGGGCAGGCCACCGTAAGGACTTC
TRBV19	NA	TRBJ2-6	CASSINSPYSGANVLTF	TGTGCCAGTAGTATCAACAGCCCCTACTCTGGGGCCAACGTCCTGACTTTC
TRBV27	TRBD1	TRBJ2-6	CASSLWLDRGVSGANVLTF	TGTGCCAGCAGTTTATGGTTGGACAGGGGCGTGAGTGGGGCCAACGTCCTGACTTTC
TRBV7-9	TRBD1	TRBJ1-1	CASSLDATGAFF	TGTGCCAGCAGCTTAGACGCGACAGGGGCTTTCTTT
TRBV5-6	TRBD1	TRBJ2-7	CASSFVGTGYEQYF	TGTGCCAGCAGCTTTGTAGGGACAGGATACGAGCAGTACTTC
TRBV6-6	NA	TRBJ1-4	CASSLVSATNEKLFF	TGTGCCAGCAGCCTCGTTAGTGCAACTAATGAAAAACTGTTTTTT
TRBV12-5	TRBD1	TRBJ2-7	CASGFGQDYEQYF	TGTGCTAGTGGTTTCGGACAGGATTACGAGCAGTACTTC
TRBV30	NA	TRBJ2-7	CAWRPGSAYEQYF	TGTGCCTGGAGACCGGGGAGCGCCTACGAGCAGTACTTC
TRBV6-1	TRBD1	TRBJ1-5	CASSEAGGTGQYSNQPQHF	TGTGCCAGCAGTGAAGCGGGAGGGACAGGACAATATAGCAATCAGCCCCAGCATTTT
TRBV6-5	NA	TRBJ1-2	CASSIRGNYGYTF	TGTGCCAGCAGTATCAGGGGTAACTATGGCTACACCTTC
TRBV7-2	NA	TRBJ1-2	CASSSDRSLNYGYTF	TGTGCCAGCAGCTCAGACAGGAGCCTTAACTATGGCTACACCTTC
TRBV5-1	NA	TRBJ1-1	CASSLFGAFF	TGCGCCAGCAGCTTGTTCGGAGCTTTCTTT
TRBV7-9	TRBD1	TRBJ2-7	CASSSGQGWEEQYF	TGTGCCAGCAGCTCCGGACAGGGGTGGGAGGAGCAGTACTTC
TRBV9	TRBD2	TRBJ2-2	CASSVQGLAANTGELFF	TGTGCCAGCAGCGTACAAGGACTAGCGGCAAACACCGGGGAGCTGTTTTTT
TRBV7-2	TRBD1	TRBJ2-2	CASSFDRGPGELFF	TGTGCCAGCAGCTTTGACAGGGGGCCCGGGGAGCTGTTTTTT
TRBV10-3	NA	TRBJ2-7	CAISVGGYEQYF	TGTGCCATCAGTGTGGGGGGCTACGAGCAGTACTTC
TRBV10-3	NA	TRBJ2-7	CTIKITQLTDSYEQYF	TGTACCATCAAGATAACTCAACTTACCGACTCCTACGAGCAGTACTTC
TRBV5-1	NA	TRBJ2-5	CASSLDIPRETQYF	TGCGCCAGCAGCTTGGATATTCCTCGGGAGACCCAGTACTTC
TRBV7-9	NA	TRBJ1-1	CASNHPRGSVNTEAFF	TGTGCCAGCAACCACCCGAGGGGGAGTGTGAACACTGAAGCTTTCTTT
TRBV6-6	NA	TRBJ2-5	CASRDTGRGETQYF	TGTGCCAGTCGGGACACAGGTCGAGGGGAGACCCAGTACTTC
TRBV27	TRBD1	TRBJ2-2	CASSLETGGFSGELFF	TGTGCCAGCAGCCTAGAGACAGGGGGCTTTTCCGGGGAGCTGTTTTTT
TRBV6-5	TRBD1	TRBJ2-7	CASRTTGVFSYEQYF	TGTGCCAGCAGAACGACAGGGGTATTTTCCTACGAGCAGTACTTC
TRBV18	TRBD1	TRBJ2-3	CASSPRQGYTDTQYF	TGTGCCAGCTCACCTAGACAGGGATACACAGATACGCAGTATTTT
TRBV9	TRBD1	TRBJ1-1	CASSAGQGRGTEAFF	TGTGCCAGCAGCGCAGGACAGGGGAGAGGCACTGAAGCTTTCTTT
TRBV5-5	TRBD1	TRBJ1-5	CASSLGVGTATNQPQHF	TGTGCCAGCAGCTTGGGTGTAGGGACAGCTACTAATCAGCCCCAGCATTTT
TRBV11-2	TRBD1	TRBJ2-7	CASSLVRGREQYF	TGTGCCAGCAGCTTAGTAAGGGGGCGCGAGCAGTACTTC
TRBV2	NA	TRBJ1-2	CASRTDLANYGYTF	TGTGCCAGCAGAACCGACTTAGCTAACTATGGCTACACCTTC
TRBV5-4	TRBD1	TRBJ1-1	CASSRGTVGATEAFF	TGTGCCAGCAGCAGAGGGACAGTCGGAGCCACTGAAGCTTTCTTT